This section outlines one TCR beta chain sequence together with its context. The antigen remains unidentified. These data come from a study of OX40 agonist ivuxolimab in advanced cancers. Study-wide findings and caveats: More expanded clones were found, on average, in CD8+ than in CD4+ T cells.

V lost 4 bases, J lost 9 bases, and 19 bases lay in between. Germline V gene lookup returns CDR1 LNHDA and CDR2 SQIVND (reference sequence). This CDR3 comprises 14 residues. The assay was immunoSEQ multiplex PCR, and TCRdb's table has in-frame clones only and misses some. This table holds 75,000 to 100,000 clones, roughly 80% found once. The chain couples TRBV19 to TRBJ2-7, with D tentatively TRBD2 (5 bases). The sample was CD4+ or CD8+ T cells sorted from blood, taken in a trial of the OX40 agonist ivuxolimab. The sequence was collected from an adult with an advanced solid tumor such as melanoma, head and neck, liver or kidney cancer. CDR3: CASSTRDLSSGQYF. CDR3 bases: TGTGCCAGTAGTACCCGGGATCTGAGCTCGGGGCAGTACTTC.